The following is a T cell receptor beta chain sequence with its context. Its matching antigen is unknown. V was pared by 2 bases and J by 5 bases, with 6 bases of the junction left unmatched. CDR3 length: 16 amino acids. The germline gives CDR1 SGHNT, CDR2 YENEEA. Naivety among CD8 cells was defined by CD45RO negativity and positive CCR7 selection, thereby excluding terminally differentiated effector memory CD45RA+ cells. These data belong to a study of shared clonotypes between healthy human individuals. Study-level points and caveats: As a rule, naive subsets had a larger estimated richness than memory subsets. Shared clonotypes across all four donors exceeded non-shared ones in generation probability. Clonotype sharing across donors was expected to vary with sequencing depth.

Some clones are missing from TCRdb's copy, which holds only in-frame ones; the method was immunoSEQ multiplex PCR. The profile shows roughly 2,000,000 clones, approximately 95% of them singletons. This chain links TRBV11-3 with TRBJ2-1; 10 bases match TRBD2. Sequences were obtained from naive CD8+ T cells sorted from blood. This receptor was identified in a young man in good health. The CDR3 DNA reads TGTGCCAGCAGCTTATCAGGGACTAGCGAGGACAATGAGCAGTTCTTC. Translated, it gives CASSLSGTSEDNEQFF. The full variable domain, its missing parts supplied by reference TRBV11-3 and TRBJ2-1, is EAGVVQSPRYKIIEKKQPVAFWCNPISGHNTLYWYLQNLGQGPELLIRYENEEAVDDSQLPKDRFSAERLKGVDSTLKIQPAELGDSAVYLCASSLSGTSEDNEQFFGPGTRLTVL.